A single sample is the source of the 3 T cell receptor beta chains below, sequenced in a study of shared clonotypes between healthy human individuals. Some clones are missing from TCRdb's copy, which holds only in-frame ones; the method was immunoSEQ multiplex PCR. The sample has a few million clones, 95% seen once. The source material was naive CD4+ T cells sorted from blood. Noted subset: CD45RA+ positively selected. The receptor source for this set is a man aged 18 to 29 in good health.

V and J are TRBV10-3 and TRBJ2-3; D is uncertain. Between the trimmed V and J ends, which lost 4 bases and 5 bases, there was a span of 10 bases. Germline loops: CDR1 ENHRY, CDR2 SYGVKD. The CDR3 runs 13 residues. The CDR3 nucleotides read TGTGCCATCAGTGTCGGAGTTCAAGATACGCAGTATTTT. Amino acid sequence: CAISVGVQDTQYF.

The rearrangement links TRBV7-3 to TRBJ1-1, with D tentatively TRBD1 (6 bases). The germline CDR1 and CDR2 sequences are SGHTA and FQGTGA. This CDR3 contains 15 residues. The ends were cut back, 1 base at V and 0 bases at J, with 9 bases in the middle. CDR3 sequence reads: CASSLNTGLNTEAFF. CDR3 nucleotide sequence: TGTGCCAGCAGCTTAAATACAGGGCTGAACACTGAAGCTTTCTTT.

The chain links TRBV28 to TRBJ2-1, with 9 bases fitting TRBD2. CDR1 and CDR2 (germline): MDHEN, SYDVKM. J lost 8 bases, V lost 6 bases, and 11 bases had no gene match. The CDR3 extends over 15 amino acids. Here the CDR3 reads CASSFPGLARHEQFF. The DNA for the CDR3 is TGTGCCAGCAGCTTTCCGGGACTAGCTAGGCATGAGCAGTTCTTC. The complete variable domain, with remaining parts taken from reference TRBV28 and TRBJ2-1, reads DVKVTQSSRYLVKRTGEKVFLECVQDMDHENMFWYRQDPGLGLRLIYFSYDVKMKEKGDIPEGYSVSREKKERFSLILESASTNQTSMYLCASSFPGLARHEQFFGPGTRLTVL.